These 20 T cell receptor beta chains were all obtained from the same sample, sequenced in a study of blood T cell repertoires in COVID-19. Clones were sequenced by immunoSEQ multiplex PCR, and TCRdb holds only the in-frame ones, with some missing. This sample has 210,000 or so clones, with approximately 80% found just once. The sample was PBMCs or T cells enriched from blood (not recorded which). The origin of the receptors is a man aged 25-40 years with acute COVID-19.

J is TRBJ2-3 and V is TRBV6-4, with D possibly TRBD1 on 6 matching bases. Germline values: CDR1 MRHNA, CDR2 SNTAGT. CDR3 length: 14 residues. Trimming removed 4 bases at V and 0 bases at J, with 8 bases between. The CDR3 reads CASSGQASTDTQYF. The DNA for the CDR3 is TGTGCCAGCAGTGGACAGGCAAGCACAGATACGCAGTATTTT.

The chain combines TRBV6-5 with TRBJ2-7; D is unresolved. The V and J ends lost 5 bases and 3 bases respectively, with 5 bases between them. This CDR3 region has 11 residues. CDR1 is MNHEY and CDR2 is SVGAGI in the germline V gene. The CDR3 sequence is CASSPRYEQYF. DNA of the CDR3: TGTGCCAGCAGTCCCCGCTACGAGCAGTACTTC.

V gene TRBV5-6 combines with J gene TRBJ2-4; D gene ambiguous. The CDR3 is 14 amino acids. The V gene lost 7 bases and the J gene lost 0 bases, with 11 bases spanning the gap. CDR1 is SGHDT and CDR2 is YYEEEE in the germline V gene. This chain's CDR3 is CASALGLAKNIQYF. Written as DNA, the CDR3 is TGTGCCAGCGCTTTGGGCCTAGCCAAAAACATTCAGTACTTC.

The CDR3 nucleotides are TGTGCCAGCAGCCAAGATTCCCAGGGGGAAAACGAGCAGTACTTC. Residues: CASSQDSQGENEQYF. The chain employs TRBV14 and TRBJ2-7; 7 bases are a match to TRBD1. The CDR3 runs to 15 residues. J gave up 5 bases and V 0 bases, and 7 bases lay outside the gene matches. The germline V gene has CDR1 SGHDN and CDR2 FVKESK.

In its sample, this clone was seen once. The genes are TRBV18 and TRBJ1-6; D is unresolved. The CDR3 consists of 16 residues. V was pared by 3 bases and J by 0 bases, with 9 bases between. Per the germline V gene, CDR1 is KGHSH and CDR2 is LQKENI. CDR3 region: CASSPKNGSYNSPLHF. CDR3 in DNA: TGTGCCAGCTCACCTAAGAACGGCTCCTATAATTCACCCCTCCACTTT.

J is TRBJ2-7 and V is TRBV5-4; 7 bases fit TRBD1. The CDR3 is 15 residues long. Germline assignment: CDR1 SGHNT and CDR2 YYREEE (reference sequence). Unmatched junction bases numbered 11, after V lost 5 bases and J lost 3 bases. For the CDR3, the DNA is TGTGCCAGCAGTTTACCCGGGACAGCTGACTACGAGCAGTACTTC. This gives the protein CASSLPGTADYEQYF.

The chain recombines TRBV6-5 with TRBJ1-2, with a possible D match to TRBD1 (5 bases). CDR1 is MNHEY and CDR2 is SVGAGI in the germline V gene. The CDR3 spans 14 residues. V lost 10 bases and J 8 bases, leaving 23 bases between the germline ends. CDR3 DNA: TGTGCCACCAGGACCGTTTTATCGTCAGGGGGCTACACCTTC. This gives the protein CATRTVLSSGGYTF.

The chain uses TRBV30 and TRBJ1-5; TRBD1 is a possible D gene (6 bases). V was trimmed by 7 bases and J by 4 bases, leaving 11 bases between them. This CDR3 comprises 12 residues. CDR1 and CDR2 (germline): GTSNPN, SVGIG (reference sequence). CDR3 sequence (DNA): TGTGCCTTCAGGGGTAGGAATCAGCCCCAGCATTTT. It yields the protein CAFRGRNQPQHF.

The chain couples TRBV12-5 to TRBJ2-2; maybe TRBD2 (5 bases). Trimming removed 9 bases at V and 3 bases at J, with 8 bases between. The CDR3 contains 12 residues. Germline CDR1 is LGHNT and CDR2 is FRNRAP. CDR3 nucleotides: TGTGCTAGCCGGGAACACACCGGGGAGCTGTTTTTT. This sequence encodes CASREHTGELFF.

This chain connects TRBV28 to TRBJ1-5; perhaps TRBD1 as D (6 bases). The V gene's germline CDR1 is MDHEN and CDR2 SYDVKM. Trimming cost V 4 bases and J 4 bases, with 14 bases left between them. This CDR3 contains 15 residues. The CDR3 region is CASSSTGGSNQPQHF. CDR3 DNA sequence: TGTGCCAGCAGTTCGACAGGCGGATCAAATCAGCCCCAGCATTTT.

The V and J genes are TRBV28 and TRBJ2-1; TRBD2 might be the D (5 bases). CDR3 size: 15 residues. Trimming cost V 5 bases and J 7 bases, with 18 bases left between them. Germline loops: CDR1 MDHEN, CDR2 SYDVKM. CDR3 sequence: CASSPSTLGMNEQFF. The CDR3 DNA sequence: TGTGCCAGCAGTCCTAGCACTCTAGGGATGAATGAGCAGTTCTTC. Using reference TRBV28 and TRBJ2-1 for the parts outside the CDR3, the full variable domain is DVKVTQSSRYLVKRTGEKVFLECVQDMDHENMFWYRQDPGLGLRLIYFSYDVKMKEKGDIPEGYSVSREKKERFSLILESASTNQTSMYLCASSPSTLGMNEQFFGPGTRLTVL.

The chain has TRBV9 and TRBJ2-7; 8 positions match TRBD2. The V segment lost 1 base and the J segment 1 base; nucleotides outside the gene matches: 7. CDR3 length equals 16 residues. Germline lookup yields CDR1 SGDLS and CDR2 YYNGEE. The CDR3 region is CASSVMRGALSYEQYF. CDR3 in DNA: TGTGCCAGCAGCGTAATGCGGGGGGCCTTATCCTACGAGCAGTACTTC.

Comments on this clone: Other DNA sequences from this sample encode an identical CDR3 as well. The V gene is TRBV18, the J gene TRBJ2-2, with D possibly being TRBD2 (6 bases). V was clipped by 3 bases and J by 1 base, with 9 bases between them. This CDR3 has 15 residues. Germline V gene sequence: CDR1 KGHSH, CDR2 LQKENI. CDR3 loop: CASSPRRENTGELFF. CDR3 DNA sequence: TGTGCCAGCTCACCGCGGAGGGAGAACACCGGGGAGCTGTTTTTT.

The chain has TRBV6-6 and TRBJ2-2; D is undetermined. CDR3 length: 17 residues. Germline assignment: CDR1 MNHNY and CDR2 SVGAGI (reference sequence). V was cut by 5 bases and J by 3 bases, with 19 bases left in between. In DNA form, the CDR3 reads TGTGCCAGCAGTCCCCGGGTCCTCGCGAAATACACCGGGGAGCTGTTTTTT. It codes for CASSPRVLAKYTGELFF.

V usage is TRBV3-1 (or the pseudogene TRBV3-2) and J usage is TRBJ2-1; TRBD1 aligns across 8 bases. The germline V gene has CDR1 LGHDT and CDR2 YNNKEL (reference sequence). The trim removed 3 bases at V and 10 bases at J, leaving 8 bases unmatched. This CDR3 region has 14 residues. This CDR3 is CASSHEQGVREQFF. CDR3 in DNA: TGTGCCAGCAGCCACGAACAGGGGGTCCGGGAGCAGTTCTTC.

The chain has TRBV30 and TRBJ1-4; 7 nucleotides match TRBD1. The CDR3 has 13 amino acids. Trimming cost V 1 base and J 8 bases; bases outside gene matches: 4. Germline-derived CDR1 and CDR2 are GTSNPN and SVGIG (reference sequence). The DNA of the CDR3 is TGTGCCTGGAGTGGAGGGGGCTGGGAAAAACTGTTTTTT. Its protein is CAWSGGGWEKLFF. Full variable domain (remainder filled in from reference TRBV30 and TRBJ1-4): SQTIHQWPATLVQPVGSPLSLECTVEGTSNPNLYWYRQAAGRGLQLLFYSVGIGQISSEVPQNLSASRPQDRQFILSSKKLLLSDSGFYLCAWSGGGWEKLFFGSGTQLSVL.

The chain links TRBV7-6 to TRBJ1-1, with D possibly being TRBD1 (6 bases). The CDR3 runs to 17 residues. Germline CDR1 is SGHVS and CDR2 is FNYEAQ. V was pared by 3 bases and J by 0 bases, with 17 bases between. CDR3 bases: TGTGCCAGCAGCTTCCTACAACAGGGAATGGTGAACACTGAAGCTTTCTTT. This encodes CASSFLQQGMVNTEAFF.

The V call is TRBV28, the J call TRBJ1-4, with D uncertain. Germline lookup yields CDR1 MDHEN and CDR2 SYDVKM. Trimming cost V 6 bases and J 4 bases, with 21 bases left between them. The CDR3 has 17 residues. CDR3 sequence: CASRDLPVDIYNEKLFF. Written as DNA, the CDR3 is TGTGCCAGCAGGGACTTACCCGTCGACATTTATAATGAAAAACTGTTTTTT.

As regards this clone: Other nucleotide sequences in the sample specify the same CDR3. The chain employs TRBV6-4 and TRBJ2-3, with 8 positions matching TRBD2. The CDR3 spans 15 residues. Per the germline V gene, CDR1 is MRHNA and CDR2 is SNTAGT. V dropped 0 bases and J dropped 2; count of bases not matched to a gene: 1. The CDR3 loop reads CASSDSGGATDTQYF. CDR3 DNA sequence: TGTGCCAGCAGTGACTCCGGGGGGGCCACAGATACGCAGTATTTT.

The chain combines TRBV25-1 with TRBJ2-1; perhaps TRBD2 as D (6 bases). Deletions cut 5 bases from V and 10 bases from J, with 12 bases between. Germline V gene lookup returns CDR1 MGHDK and CDR2 SYGVNS. The CDR3 has 12 amino acids. The CDR3: CASSFGAGEQFF. The CDR3 coding sequence is TGTGCCAGCAGTTTTGGGGCGGGGGAGCAGTTCTTC.